This TCR beta chain was recorded in a study of blood T cell repertoires in COVID-19. Study information: T cells, B-cell-depleted T cells, or PBMCs supplied cDNA or gDNA.

Sequencing was performed with immunoSEQ multiplex PCR; in TCRdb, only in-frame clones are kept and a portion is missing. The sample lists about 240,000 clones, roughly four fifths occurring once. Deletions cut 4 bases from V and 2 bases from J, with 16 bases between. This CDR3 is 16 amino acids long. The germline CDR1 and CDR2 sequences are SGHTA and FQGNSA. The TCR originated in a woman aged 18-35 years with acute or convalescent COVID-19. V and J are TRBV7-2 and TRBJ2-3, with D uncertain. What was sequenced was peripheral blood. CDR3 in DNA: TGTGCCAGCAGCTCTCCTAGATCGGGTATCACAGATACGCAGTATTTT. Translating gives CASSSPRSGITDTQYF.